The 30 T cell receptor beta chains reported below all come from one sample, sequenced in a study of T cell responses to AZD1222 COVID-19 vaccine. TCRdb's table, derived via immunoSEQ multiplex PCR, lists solely in-frame clones and lacks some. The repertoire holds 150,000 to 200,000 clones, with approximately 90% as singletons. The sample here was peripheral blood, taken on day 0 of AZD1222 vaccination. The receptors were sampled from an adult in good health.

The chain joins TRBV5-6 to TRBJ1-6, with 7 bases matching TRBD1. V lost 0 bases, J lost 4 bases, and 1 base stayed unmatched. Germline CDR1 is SGHDT and CDR2 is YYEEEE. The CDR3 consists of 15 residues. DNA of the CDR3: TGTGCCAGCAGCTTGGGACAGGGATATAATTCACCCCTCCACTTT. Translation gives CASSLGQGYNSPLHF.

This rearrangement joins TRBV6-1 to TRBJ1-1; perhaps TRBD1 as D (6 bases). The CDR3 is 14 residues long. The germline V gene encodes CDR1 MNHNS and CDR2 SASEGT. V lost 3 bases, J lost 4 bases, and 12 bases lay in between. CDR3 DNA sequence: TGTGCCAGCAGTGAGAACAGGGAGGCCACTGAAGCTTTCTTT. Residues: CASSENREATEAFF.

The V call is TRBV11-2, the J call TRBJ1-1; 11 nucleotides match TRBD1. With 4 bases clipped from V and 1 base from J, the junction kept 8 bases outside the gene matches. The germline V gene has CDR1 SGHAT and CDR2 FQNNGV. The CDR3 runs 17 residues. The CDR3 DNA sequence: TGTGCCAGCAGCTCCTTTGGACAGGGGGCGAGGAACACTGAAGCTTTCTTT. It yields the protein CASSSFGQGARNTEAFF.

This chain links TRBV12-3 or TRBV12-4 with TRBJ2-5; D is uncertain. V dropped 6 bases and J dropped 5 bases, with 13 bases sitting between them. The length of the CDR3 is 13 residues. The CDR3 DNA sequence: TGTGCCAGCAGCCCGCCGGTTCGGGAGACCCAGTACTTC. Amino acids: CASSPPVRETQYF.

This rearrangement joins TRBV12-3 or TRBV12-4 to TRBJ2-7, with a weak D call TRBD2 (6 bases). The V gene lost 6 bases and the J gene lost 7 bases, with 13 bases spanning the gap. There are 12 residues in the CDR3. The DNA of the CDR3 is TGTGCCAGCAGGGGGGACTTAGGGGAGCAGTACTTC. It is translated as CASRGDLGEQYF.

This clone was detected a few times. The chain employs TRBV10-1 and TRBJ2-7; 9 bases agree with TRBD2. Germline V gene data show CDR1 as WNHNN and CDR2 as SYGVQD (reference sequence). V was clipped by 3 bases and J by 0 bases; unmatched bases: 6. The CDR3 runs to 16 residues. The CDR3 nucleotides are TGCGCCAGCAGTGATTCGCGGGAGGGCCTCTCCTACGAGCAGTACTTC. Translating gives CASSDSREGLSYEQYF.

The CDR3 DNA follows: TGTGCCAGCAGCTCCGGGACTCGAAACACCGGGGAGCTGTTTTTT. Its translation is CASSSGTRNTGELFF. The chain links TRBV11-2 to TRBJ2-2; TRBD2 might be the D (6 bases). Germline V gene sequence: CDR1 SGHAT, CDR2 FQNNGV. The CDR3 extends over 15 amino acids. Deletions cut 4 bases from V and 2 bases from J, with 11 bases between.

For the CDR3, the DNA is TGTGCCAGCAATAGGCCCTTCGACTACGAGCAGTACTTC. Protein sequence: CASNRPFDYEQYF. V gene TRBV2 combines with J gene TRBJ2-7, with unresolved D. The CDR3 is made up of 13 amino acids. Trimming pared 7 bases from V and 3 bases from J, leaving 13 bases between. The germline V gene encodes CDR1 SNHLY and CDR2 FYNNEI.

V usage is TRBV30 and J usage is TRBJ1-1; no clear D. The V gene lost 2 bases and the J gene lost 7 bases, with 8 bases spanning the gap. Germline V gene lookup returns CDR1 GTSNPN and CDR2 SVGIG (reference sequence). There are 11 residues in the CDR3. CDR3 sequence reads: CAWSQGYEAFF. DNA of the CDR3: TGTGCCTGGAGTCAAGGGTATGAAGCTTTCTTT.

About this clone itself: Within the sample, other DNA sequences also encode this same CDR3. The chain recombines TRBV27 with TRBJ1-1; D call uncertain. This CDR3 has 11 residues. Trimming shortened V by 3 bases and J by 4 bases, and 3 bases separated the two germline ends. Germline V lookup: CDR1 MNHEY, CDR2 SMNVEV (reference sequence). The CDR3 coding sequence is TGTGCCAGCAGTTTGGGCACTGAAGCTTTCTTT. Its translation is CASSLGTEAFF.

V usage is TRBV7-2 and J usage is TRBJ1-3; D is unclear. The germline V and J ends were trimmed by 5 bases and 4 bases, with 18 bases remaining between them. Per the germline V gene, CDR1 is SGHTA and CDR2 is FQGNSA. This CDR3 has 16 amino acids. The CDR3 nucleotides are TGTGCCAGCAGCCTCACTAAAGGCTCTTCGGGAAACACCATATATTTT. As protein: CASSLTKGSSGNTIYF.

This chain connects TRBV6-5 to TRBJ1-3; 7 bases are a match to TRBD1. The germline CDR1 and CDR2 sequences are MNHEY and SVGAGI. V was pared by 6 bases and J by 0 bases, with 5 bases of the junction left unmatched. This CDR3 contains 15 residues. This chain's CDR3 is CASSPTGISGNTIYF. For the CDR3, the DNA is TGTGCCAGCAGCCCGACAGGGATCTCTGGAAACACCATATATTTT.

This sequence joins TRBV13 and TRBJ1-4; D perhaps matches TRBD1 (5 bases). This CDR3 region has 15 residues. Germline assignment: CDR1 PRHDT and CDR2 FYEKMQ (reference sequence). V dropped 0 bases and J dropped 12 bases, with 17 bases sitting between them. CDR3 nucleotides: TGTGCCAGCAGCTTAGGCCTTCTTACAGGCGAAGAACTGTTTTTT. Encoded protein: CASSLGLLTGEELFF.

The V call is TRBV28, the J call TRBJ1-2; D gene uncertain. The germline V gene encodes CDR1 MDHEN and CDR2 SYDVKM. The CDR3 covers 12 residues. V was pared by 6 bases and J by 4 bases, with 9 bases between. CDR3 sequence: CASSRGPYGYTF. CDR3 in DNA: TGTGCCAGCAGCCGAGGGCCCTATGGCTACACCTTC.

The rearrangement uses TRBV6-1 and TRBJ1-5; D is unresolved. Germline CDR1 is MNHNS and CDR2 is SASEGT. The CDR3 runs 14 residues. V was cut by 2 bases and J by 0 bases, with 5 bases left in between. The CDR3, as DNA: TGTGCCAGCAGTGAACTGAGTAGCAATCAGCCCCAGCATTTT. This codes for CASSELSSNQPQHF.

The gene calls are TRBV19 and TRBJ1-4, with D unclear. Trimming cost V 10 bases and J 8 bases, with 20 bases left between them. This CDR3 is built from 14 residues. CDR1 and CDR2 from the germline V gene are LNHDA and SQIVND (reference sequence). The CDR3, as DNA: TGTGCCACCAAACCGGGATCTGGAGGCGAAAAACTGTTTTTT. Amino acids: CATKPGSGGEKLFF.

The rearrangement links TRBV14 to TRBJ1-1; D gene uncertain. CDR3 length: 13 amino acids. Germline CDR1 and CDR2: SGHDN and FVKESK. V gave up 0 bases and J gave up 5 bases, with 7 bases separating them. CDR3 DNA: TGTGCCAGCAGCCAAGAGTCCGGGACTGAAGCTTTCTTT. Residues: CASSQESGTEAFF.

The chain carries TRBV5-4 and TRBJ2-5; D is possibly TRBD2 (7 bases). Germline values: CDR1 SGHNT, CDR2 YYREEE (reference sequence). CDR3 size: 15 residues. V was cut by 6 bases and J by 4 bases, with 19 bases left in between. CDR3 amino acids: CASTPGGRGGETQYF. The CDR3 DNA is TGTGCCAGCACCCCCGGGGGGCGTGGGGGAGAGACCCAGTACTTC.

This clone was recorded only once. The J gene is TRBJ1-2, the V gene TRBV30; a weak D match, TRBD1 (6 bases). Germline CDR1 and CDR2: GTSNPN and SVGIG (reference sequence). Trimming stripped 2 bases from V and 7 bases from J, with 17 bases between. CDR3 length: 14 amino acids. The CDR3 is CAWSQGTVYRGYTF. The CDR3 bases are TGTGCCTGGAGTCAGGGGACGGTCTATCGTGGCTACACCTTC.

CDR3 in amino acids: CASSEGSTGELFF. Written as DNA, the CDR3 is TGCGCCAGCAGTGAGGGTAGCACCGGGGAGCTGTTTTTT. The chain has TRBV10-1 and TRBJ2-2; D remains ambiguous. The CDR3 is 13 residues long. Germline V gives CDR1 WNHNN, CDR2 SYGVQD (reference sequence). The ends were cut back, 2 bases at V and 4 bases at J, with 5 bases in the middle.

The gene calls are TRBV30 and TRBJ1-3; D is undetermined. The V end was cut by 3 bases, the J end by 0 bases, with 3 bases between. The germline V gene encodes CDR1 GTSNPN and CDR2 SVGIG (reference sequence). This CDR3 comprises 12 residues. DNA of the CDR3: TGTGCCTGGAGGATCTCTGGAAACACCATATATTTT. Protein product: CAWRISGNTIYF.

This chain joins TRBV2 and TRBJ2-7; no firm D call. V was cut by 1 base and J by 1 base, with 5 bases left in between. This CDR3 region has 13 residues. Germline CDR1 is SNHLY and CDR2 is FYNNEI. CDR3 protein: CASSEDRSYEQYF. The CDR3 region has the DNA TGTGCCAGCAGTGAAGACAGATCCTACGAGCAGTACTTC. The complete variable domain, with remaining parts taken from reference TRBV2 and TRBJ2-7, reads EPEVTQTPSHQVTQMGQEVILRCVPISNHLYFYWYRQILGQKVEFLVSFYNNEISEKSEIFDDQFSVERPDGSNFTLKIRSTKLEDSAMYFCASSEDRSYEQYFGPGTRLTVT.

This sequence joins TRBV30 and TRBJ2-1, with 12 bases that match TRBD2. Germline V gives CDR1 GTSNPN, CDR2 SVGIG (reference sequence). The J segment lost 10 bases and the V segment lost 2 bases, leaving 9 bases of the junction unmatched. The CDR3 has 15 residues. The chain's CDR3 is CAWSLLAGGPGEQFF. In nucleotides, the CDR3 is TGTGCCTGGAGTCTCCTAGCGGGAGGGCCGGGGGAGCAGTTCTTC.

V gene TRBV5-1 combines with J gene TRBJ2-7; D gene ambiguous. The CDR3 is 14 residues long. Per the germline V gene, CDR1 is SGHRS and CDR2 is YFSETQ. V shed 0 bases and J shed 2 bases, with 9 bases lying between them. In DNA form, the CDR3 reads TGCGCCAGCAGCTTGGAGGGCAGAGCCTACGAGCAGTACTTC. Protein product: CASSLEGRAYEQYF. The full variable domain, with the rest looked up from reference TRBV5-1 and TRBJ2-7, is KAGVTQTPRYLIKTRGQQVTLSCSPISGHRSVSWYQQTPGQGLQFLFEYFSETQRNKGNFPGRFSGRQFSNSRSEMNVSTLELGDSALYLCASSLEGRAYEQYFGPGTRLTVT.

The gene calls are TRBV4-1 and TRBJ2-1, with TRBD2 matching over 11 bases. The CDR3 is 15 residues long. Trimming removed 0 bases from V and 6 bases from J; junction bases left unmatched: 1. Looked up from germline, CDR1 is MGHRA and CDR2 is YSYEKL. In nucleotides, the CDR3 is TGCGCCAGCAGCCAAGAGGGACTAGCGGTCAATGAGCAGTTCTTC. As protein: CASSQEGLAVNEQFF.

The V and J genes are TRBV27 and TRBJ2-7, with 7 bases matching TRBD1. Germline V gives CDR1 MNHEY, CDR2 SMNVEV (reference sequence). This CDR3 region has 15 residues. V was clipped by 5 bases and J by 2 bases; unmatched bases: 9. CDR3 protein: CASSPYRGSAYEQYF. The CDR3 DNA reads as TGTGCCAGCAGTCCGTACAGGGGTAGTGCCTACGAGCAGTACTTC.

The CDR3 DNA reads TGTGCCAGCTCAACCAGGGAACGGAGCTCACCCCTCCACTTT. Protein sequence: CASSTRERSSPLHF. The rearrangement joins TRBV18 to TRBJ1-6; D possibly corresponds to TRBD1 (5 bases). The CDR3 totals 14 residues. Trimming cost V 5 bases and J 10 bases, with 15 bases left between them. From germline, CDR1 is KGHSH and CDR2 LQKENI.

This clone was detected only once. The J gene is TRBJ2-3, the V gene TRBV4-1, with no clear D. This CDR3 spans 15 amino acids. Germline lookup yields CDR1 MGHRA and CDR2 YSYEKL. Between the trimmed V and J ends, which lost 1 base and 2 bases, there was a span of 10 bases. In DNA, the CDR3 is TGCGCCAGCAGCCAAGGTCTGACGACCACAGATACGCAGTATTTT. Amino acids: CASSQGLTTTDTQYF.

The chain uses TRBV30 and TRBJ1-5; no definite D call. The CDR3 contains 14 residues. From germline, CDR1 is GTSNPN and CDR2 SVGIG (reference sequence). The V gene lost 4 bases and the J gene lost 4 bases, with 14 bases spanning the gap. The CDR3 coding sequence is TGTGCCTGGACCTCTGGCGGGGAAAATCAGCCCCAGCATTTT. It specifies CAWTSGGENQPQHF.

V usage is TRBV27 and J usage is TRBJ2-7, with 7 bases identical to TRBD1. Looked up from germline, CDR1 is MNHEY and CDR2 is SMNVEV (reference sequence). With 4 bases clipped from V and 3 bases from J, the junction kept 12 bases outside the gene matches. This CDR3 contains 16 residues. The CDR3 reads CASSSRKGAQDYEQYF. CDR3 nucleotide sequence: TGTGCCAGCAGTTCTCGTAAGGGGGCGCAAGACTACGAGCAGTACTTC.